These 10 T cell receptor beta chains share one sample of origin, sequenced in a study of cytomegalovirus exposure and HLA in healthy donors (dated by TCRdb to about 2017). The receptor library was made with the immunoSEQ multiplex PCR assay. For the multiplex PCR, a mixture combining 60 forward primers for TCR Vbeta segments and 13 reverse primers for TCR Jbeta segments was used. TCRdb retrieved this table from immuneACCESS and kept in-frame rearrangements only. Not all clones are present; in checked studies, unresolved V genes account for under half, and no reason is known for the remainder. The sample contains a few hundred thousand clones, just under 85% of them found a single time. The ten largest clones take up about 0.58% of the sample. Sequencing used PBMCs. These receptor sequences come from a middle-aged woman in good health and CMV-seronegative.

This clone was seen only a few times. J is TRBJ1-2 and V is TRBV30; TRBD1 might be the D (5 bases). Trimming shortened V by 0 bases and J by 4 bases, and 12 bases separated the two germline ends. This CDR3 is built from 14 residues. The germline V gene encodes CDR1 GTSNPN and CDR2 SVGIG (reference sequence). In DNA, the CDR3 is TGTGCCTGGAGTGTACATGGGGGAGGCTATGGCTACACCTTC. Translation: CAWSVHGGGYGYTF.

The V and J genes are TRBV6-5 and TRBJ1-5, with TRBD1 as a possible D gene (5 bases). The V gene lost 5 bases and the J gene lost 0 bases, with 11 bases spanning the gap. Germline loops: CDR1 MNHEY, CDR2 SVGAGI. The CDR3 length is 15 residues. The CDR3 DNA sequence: TGTGCCAGCAGTCGACAGCCCTATAGCAATCAGCCCCAGCATTTT. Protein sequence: CASSRQPYSNQPQHF.

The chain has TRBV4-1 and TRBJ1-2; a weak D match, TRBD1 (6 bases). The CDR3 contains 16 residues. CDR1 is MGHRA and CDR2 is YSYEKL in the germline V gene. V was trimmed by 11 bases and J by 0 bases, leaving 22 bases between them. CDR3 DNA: TGCGCCTGCCCCACAGGGTTAGGCCGTCCTAACTATGGCTACACCTTC. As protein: CACPTGLGRPNYGYTF.

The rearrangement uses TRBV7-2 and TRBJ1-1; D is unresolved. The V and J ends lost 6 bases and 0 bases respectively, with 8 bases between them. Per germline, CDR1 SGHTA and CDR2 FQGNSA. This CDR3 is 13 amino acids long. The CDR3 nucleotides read TGTGCCAGCAGTGGAGATTTGAACACTGAAGCTTTCTTT. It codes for CASSGDLNTEAFF.

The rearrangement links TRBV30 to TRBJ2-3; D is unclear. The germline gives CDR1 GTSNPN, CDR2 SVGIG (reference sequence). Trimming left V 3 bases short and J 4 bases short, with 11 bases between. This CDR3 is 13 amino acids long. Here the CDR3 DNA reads TGTGCCTGGAGCGACACCAGCCCAGATACGCAGTATTTT. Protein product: CAWSDTSPDTQYF.

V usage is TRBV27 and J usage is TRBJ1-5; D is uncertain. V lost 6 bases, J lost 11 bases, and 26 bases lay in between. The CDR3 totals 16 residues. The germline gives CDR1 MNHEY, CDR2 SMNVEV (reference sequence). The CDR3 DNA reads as TGTGCCAGCAGCCTGACGGGAGTATCTACACTTAGGTCCCAGCATTTT. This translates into CASSLTGVSTLRSQHF.

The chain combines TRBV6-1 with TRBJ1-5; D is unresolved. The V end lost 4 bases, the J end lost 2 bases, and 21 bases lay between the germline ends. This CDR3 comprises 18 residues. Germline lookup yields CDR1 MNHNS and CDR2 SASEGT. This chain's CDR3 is CASSGPIGLGVGNQPQHF. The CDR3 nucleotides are TGTGCCAGCAGTGGACCAATAGGCCTCGGGGTGGGCAATCAGCCCCAGCATTTT.

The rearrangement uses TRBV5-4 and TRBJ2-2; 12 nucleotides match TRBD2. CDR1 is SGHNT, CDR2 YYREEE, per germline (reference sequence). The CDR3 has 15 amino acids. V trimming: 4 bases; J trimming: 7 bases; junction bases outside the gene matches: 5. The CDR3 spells CASSRLAGDYGELFF. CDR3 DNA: TGTGCCAGCAGCCGACTAGCGGGGGATTACGGGGAGCTGTTTTTT.

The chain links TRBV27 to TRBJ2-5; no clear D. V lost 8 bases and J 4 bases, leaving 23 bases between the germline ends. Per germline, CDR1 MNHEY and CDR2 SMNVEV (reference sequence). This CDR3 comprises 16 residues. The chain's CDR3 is CASSKVERPWRETQYF. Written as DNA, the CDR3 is TGTGCCAGCTCTAAAGTGGAGCGCCCCTGGAGAGAGACCCAGTACTTC.

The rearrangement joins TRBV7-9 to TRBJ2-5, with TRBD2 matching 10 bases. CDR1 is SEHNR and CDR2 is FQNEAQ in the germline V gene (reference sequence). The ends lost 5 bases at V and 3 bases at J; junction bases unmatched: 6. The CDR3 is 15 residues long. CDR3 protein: CASSPRLAGEETQYF. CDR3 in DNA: TGTGCCAGCAGCCCCCGGCTAGCGGGGGAAGAGACCCAGTACTTC.